This T cell receptor beta chain originates from a study of a mutant IDH1 vaccine in newly diagnosed glioma. As concerns this clone: Its antigen is undetermined.

Sequencing was performed with immunoSEQ multiplex PCR; in TCRdb, only in-frame clones are kept and a portion is missing. Of approximately 60,000 clones in the sample, over 80% were seen once. Germline assignment: CDR1 MGHRA and CDR2 YSYEKL. J gave up 4 bases and V 3 bases, and 8 bases lay outside the gene matches. The CDR3 has 16 amino acids. Time point reported: week 5, during vaccination. Doses comprised 300 ug of mutant IDH1 20-mer peptide each, plus topical imiquimod. The chain is built from TRBV4-1 and TRBJ1-1; 10 bases align to TRBD1. The receptor was derived from a middle-aged woman with glioma. The sequenced sample was PBMCs, obtained from a glioma patient whose treatment included an IDH1 peptide vaccine. The CDR3 loop is CASSQVPGQGPTEAFF. The DNA of the CDR3 is TGCGCCAGCAGCCAGGTCCCGGGACAGGGGCCCACTGAAGCTTTCTTT.